This T cell receptor (beta chain) was found in a study of response to subunit inactivated influenza vaccine. CDR3 length: 15 amino acids. J was trimmed by 7 bases and V by 1 base; bases with no gene match: 6. Germline assignment: CDR1 SGHTA and CDR2 FQGNSA. In TCRdb, the RT-PCR reads were re-called with MiXCR into one record per CDR3 protein. The table records about 480,000 distinct CDR3 sequences, roughly 13% of them present only once. Study-wide results and caveats: There was a suggestion from the authors that each seasonal influenza vaccination recruits few new T cells.

A word on this clonotype: The antigen is not known.

The input for sequencing was PBMCs from blood, taken about 6 weeks after vaccination. This TCR was recovered from a middle-aged man who received an inactivated influenza vaccine. The chain links TRBV7-2 to TRBJ2-5; 10 bases line up with TRBD2. The DNA of the CDR3 is TGTGCCAGCAGCTTAGGCTCTAGCGGGAGAGGGACCCAGTACTTC. This codes for CASSLGSSGRGTQYF.